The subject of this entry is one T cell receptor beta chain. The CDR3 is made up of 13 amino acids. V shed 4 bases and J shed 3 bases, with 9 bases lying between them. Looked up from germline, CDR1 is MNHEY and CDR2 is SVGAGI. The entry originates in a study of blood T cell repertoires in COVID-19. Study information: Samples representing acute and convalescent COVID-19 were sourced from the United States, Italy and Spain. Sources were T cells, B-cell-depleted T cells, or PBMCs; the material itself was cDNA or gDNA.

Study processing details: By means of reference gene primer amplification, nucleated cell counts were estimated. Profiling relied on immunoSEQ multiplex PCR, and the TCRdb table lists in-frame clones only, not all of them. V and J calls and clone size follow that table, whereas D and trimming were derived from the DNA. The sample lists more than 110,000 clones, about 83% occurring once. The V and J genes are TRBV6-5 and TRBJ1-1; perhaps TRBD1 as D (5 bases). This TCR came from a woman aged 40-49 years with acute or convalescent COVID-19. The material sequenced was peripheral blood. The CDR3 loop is CASSSTVYTEAFF. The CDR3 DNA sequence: TGTGCCAGCAGTTCGACAGTATACACTGAAGCTTTCTTT.